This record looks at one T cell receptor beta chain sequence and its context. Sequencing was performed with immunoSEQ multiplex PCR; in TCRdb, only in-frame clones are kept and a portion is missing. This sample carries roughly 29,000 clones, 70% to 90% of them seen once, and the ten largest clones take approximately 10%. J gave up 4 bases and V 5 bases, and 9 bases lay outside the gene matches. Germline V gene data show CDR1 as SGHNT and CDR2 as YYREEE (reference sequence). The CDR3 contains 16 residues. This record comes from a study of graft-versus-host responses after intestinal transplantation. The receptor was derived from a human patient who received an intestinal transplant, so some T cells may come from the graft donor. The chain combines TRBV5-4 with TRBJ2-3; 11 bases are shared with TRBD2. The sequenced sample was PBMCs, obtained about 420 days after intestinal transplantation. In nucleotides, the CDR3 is TGTGCCAGCAGTTATACTAGCGGGAGTTTCCCAGATACGCAGTATTTT. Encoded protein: CASSYTSGSFPDTQYF.